This TCR beta chain stems from a study of TIL therapy for anti-PD-1-resistant metastatic lung cancer. Looking at the study overall: Most patients had lung adenocarcinoma; a handful of tumors were EGFR-mutant, two ALK-rearranged; half smoked currently or formerly. Notes on the study in general: This highly selected cohort may not generalize to typical lung cancer patients.

Germline-derived CDR1 and CDR2 are LGHNA and YNFKEQ. This CDR3 is built from 12 residues. Noted time point: pre-treatment sample, taken before nivolumab and TIL therapy. Most excised metastases sampled were pleural nodules or supraclavicular lymph nodes. Patients then received nivolumab; progressors got lymphodepletion, TIL and IL-2. Patients were adults with stage 4 NSCLC. Worth noting for this clone: Its antigen is not known. A junction end diverges from the germline sequence, so it may reflect a read error.

This was the immunoSEQ v3 assay. Some clones are missing from TCRdb's copy, which holds only in-frame ones; the method was immunoSEQ multiplex PCR. The table records around 13,000 clones, roughly three fifths of them present only once. The chain has TRBV4-2 and TRBJ1-4; maybe TRBD1 (5 bases). The sample consisted of tumor tissue, taken at baseline. The source of this sequence is a woman between 30 and 85 years old with non-small cell lung cancer. The CDR3 loop is CASSQERGPYLF. The CDR3 DNA sequence: TGTGCCAGCAGCCAAGAGCGGGGCCCATACCTTTTT.